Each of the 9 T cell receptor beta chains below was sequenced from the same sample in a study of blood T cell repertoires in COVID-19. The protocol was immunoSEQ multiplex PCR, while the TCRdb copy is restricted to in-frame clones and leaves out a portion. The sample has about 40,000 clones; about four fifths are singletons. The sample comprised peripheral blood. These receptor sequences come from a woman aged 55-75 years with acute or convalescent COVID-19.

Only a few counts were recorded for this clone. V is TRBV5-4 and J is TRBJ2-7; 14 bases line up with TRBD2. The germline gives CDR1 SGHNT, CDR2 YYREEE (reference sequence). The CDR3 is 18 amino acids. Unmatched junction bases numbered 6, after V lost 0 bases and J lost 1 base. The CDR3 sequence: CASSLGLGTSGGSYEQYF. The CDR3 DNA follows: TGTGCCAGCAGCTTGGGCCTAGGGACTAGCGGGGGATCCTACGAGCAGTACTTC.

CDR3 DNA sequence: TGTGCCAGCAGCTTAGTAGGCAGGGTGGATGTTGCGCAGTTCTTC. As protein: CASSLVGRVDVAQFF. The V and J genes are TRBV11-1 and TRBJ2-1; a weak D match, TRBD1 (5 bases). V was pared by 1 base and J by 12 bases, with 19 bases between. The CDR3 consists of 15 residues. CDR1 and CDR2 from the germline V gene are SGHAT and FQDESV (reference sequence).

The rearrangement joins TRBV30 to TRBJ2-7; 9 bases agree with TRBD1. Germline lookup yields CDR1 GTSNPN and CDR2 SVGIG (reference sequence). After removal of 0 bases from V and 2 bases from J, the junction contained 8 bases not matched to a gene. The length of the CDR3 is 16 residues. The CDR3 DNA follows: TGTGCCTGGAGTGTTTGGGGGACAGGGACCCCCTACGAGCAGTACTTC. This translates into CAWSVWGTGTPYEQYF. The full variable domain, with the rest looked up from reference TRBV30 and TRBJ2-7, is SQTIHQWPATLVQPVGSPLSLECTVEGTSNPNLYWYRQAAGRGLQLLFYSVGIGQISSEVPQNLSASRPQDRQFILSSKKLLLSDSGFYLCAWSVWGTGTPYEQYFGPGTRLTVT.

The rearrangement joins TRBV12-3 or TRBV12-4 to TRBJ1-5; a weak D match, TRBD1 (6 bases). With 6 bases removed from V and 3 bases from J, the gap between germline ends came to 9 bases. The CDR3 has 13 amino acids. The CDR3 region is CASRHRVNQPQHF. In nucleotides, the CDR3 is TGTGCCAGCAGACACAGGGTCAATCAGCCCCAGCATTTT.

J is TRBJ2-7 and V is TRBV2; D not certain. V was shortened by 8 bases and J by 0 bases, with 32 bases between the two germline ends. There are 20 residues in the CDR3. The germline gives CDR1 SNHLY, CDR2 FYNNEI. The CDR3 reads CASYSWALGHSDIGSYEQYF. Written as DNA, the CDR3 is TGTGCCAGCTACTCCTGGGCCCTTGGCCATTCCGACATCGGCTCCTACGAGCAGTACTTC.

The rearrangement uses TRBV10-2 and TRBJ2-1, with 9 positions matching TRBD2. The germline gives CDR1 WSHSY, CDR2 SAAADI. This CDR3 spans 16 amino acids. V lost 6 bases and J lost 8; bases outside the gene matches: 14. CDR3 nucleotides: TGCGCCAGCAGGCGGGCTAGCGGGGCCCTTTGGGATGAGCAGTTCTTC. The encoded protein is CASRRASGALWDEQFF.

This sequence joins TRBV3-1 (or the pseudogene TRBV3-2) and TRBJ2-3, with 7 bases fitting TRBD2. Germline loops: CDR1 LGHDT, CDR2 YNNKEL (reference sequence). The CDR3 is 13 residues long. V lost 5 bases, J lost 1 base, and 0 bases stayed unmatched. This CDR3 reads CASSTSGTDTQYF. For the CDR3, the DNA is TGTGCCAGCAGCACTAGCGGCACAGATACGCAGTATTTT.

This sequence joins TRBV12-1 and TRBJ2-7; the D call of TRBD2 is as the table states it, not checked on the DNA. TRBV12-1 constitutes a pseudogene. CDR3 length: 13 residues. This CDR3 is CASSPLGSYEQYF. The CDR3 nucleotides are TGTGCCAGCAGCCCTTTAGGGAGCTACGAGCAGTACTTC.

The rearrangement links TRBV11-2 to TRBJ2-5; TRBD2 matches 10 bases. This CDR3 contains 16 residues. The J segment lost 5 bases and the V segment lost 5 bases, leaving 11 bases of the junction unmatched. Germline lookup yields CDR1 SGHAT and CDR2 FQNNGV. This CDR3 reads CASSPQNSGGRETQYF. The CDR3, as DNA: TGTGCCAGCAGCCCTCAAAATAGCGGGGGGCGGGAGACCCAGTACTTC.